Shown below are 23 T cell receptor beta chains from a single sample sequenced in a study of long-term antiretroviral therapy in people with HIV. An immunoSEQ assay, version v3.0, was performed at survey level. Repertoires were generated with immunoSEQ multiplex PCR, while TCRdb's copy carries only in-frame clones and drops some. The sample holds 30,000 to 40,000 clones, about 86% seen once. Sequenced here: unsorted PBMCs, sampled just before starting antiretroviral therapy. These receptors originate from a woman aged 18-30 years with HIV.

This chain connects TRBV27 to TRBJ1-5; 7 bases agree with TRBD1. This CDR3 comprises 14 residues. The ends lost 9 bases at V and 0 bases at J; junction bases unmatched: 5. The germline V gene encodes CDR1 MNHEY and CDR2 SMNVEV (reference sequence). The CDR3 sequence is CASSTGFSNQPQHF. The DNA of the CDR3 is TGTGCCAGTTCGACAGGGTTTAGCAATCAGCCCCAGCATTTT.

This chain connects TRBV5-1 to TRBJ2-7; D gene uncertain. V was pared by 0 bases and J by 3 bases, with 10 bases between. Germline CDR1 reads SGHRS; CDR2 reads YFSETQ. CDR3 size: 14 residues. The CDR3, as DNA: TGCGCCAGCAGCTTGGTGGCCCAGAGCTACGAGCAGTACTTC. It specifies CASSLVAQSYEQYF.

The chain employs TRBV29-1 and TRBJ2-7; 8 nucleotides match TRBD2. CDR3 size: 14 residues. The V segment lost 4 bases and the J segment 1 base; nucleotides outside the gene matches: 6. Germline V gene data show CDR1 as SQVTM and CDR2 as ANQGSEA. The CDR3 loop is CSVADSGTSYEQYF. As DNA, the CDR3 is TGCAGCGTTGCCGATAGCGGGACATCCTACGAGCAGTACTTC.

This chain connects TRBV2 to TRBJ1-1; D gene ambiguous. V was pared by 4 bases and J by 6 bases, with 9 bases between. CDR1 SNHLY and CDR2 FYNNEI come from the germline V gene. The CDR3 runs 12 residues. Here the CDR3 reads CASSGSSPEAFF. In DNA form, the CDR3 reads TGTGCCAGCAGTGGTTCGTCTCCTGAAGCTTTCTTT.

This clone was observed a few times. The chain is built from TRBV19 and TRBJ1-1; unclear D gene. V gave up 7 bases and J gave up 4 bases, with 7 bases separating them. The germline V gene has CDR1 LNHDA and CDR2 SQIVND (reference sequence). The CDR3 consists of 11 residues. DNA for the CDR3: TGTGCCAGTACTGACCTCACTGAAGCTTTCTTT. Translating gives CASTDLTEAFF.

This rearrangement joins TRBV27 to TRBJ2-1, with D uncertain. The V gene lost 6 bases and the J gene lost 0 bases, with 12 bases spanning the gap. The CDR3 is made up of 15 amino acids. Germline CDR1 MNHEY, CDR2 SMNVEV (reference sequence). The CDR3 spells CASRTQSDSYNEQFF. CDR3 in DNA: TGTGCCAGCAGAACACAGAGCGACTCCTACAATGAGCAGTTCTTC.

This chain links TRBV6-4 with TRBJ2-3; 15 nucleotides line up with TRBD2. In germline, CDR1 is MRHNA, CDR2 SNTAGT. The CDR3 runs 19 residues. With V trimmed by 8 bases and J by 4 bases, 16 bases remained unmatched. The CDR3 region has the DNA TGTGCCAGCGCTCCATGGGGGACTAGCGGGAGGAAGGGCTCAGATACGCAGTATTTT. Translated, it gives CASAPWGTSGRKGSDTQYF.

The rearrangement uses TRBV9 and TRBJ2-2; 10 bases line up with TRBD1. CDR3 size: 19 residues. Trimming took 4 bases from V and 4 from J; bases not matched to a gene: 16. Germline CDR1 and CDR2: SGDLS and YYNGEE. This chain's CDR3 is CASSPTRGGTGVGTGELFF. CDR3 nucleotide sequence: TGTGCCAGCAGCCCAACCCGGGGAGGGACAGGGGTCGGCACCGGGGAGCTGTTTTTT.

The chain uses TRBV28 and TRBJ2-7; TRBD1 matches at 12 bases. This CDR3 contains 15 residues. Unmatched junction bases numbered 6, after V lost 5 bases and J lost 4 bases. The germline CDR1 and CDR2 sequences are MDHEN and SYDVKM. DNA for the CDR3: TGTGCCAGCAGTGATGGGACAGGGGGCTGGTACGAGCAGTACTTC. Protein: CASSDGTGGWYEQYF.

V and J are TRBV7-3 and TRBJ2-7, with TRBD2 matching over 8 bases. The trim removed 5 bases at V and 4 bases at J, leaving 13 bases unmatched. The CDR3 loop spans 16 amino acids. The germline V gene encodes CDR1 SGHTA and CDR2 FQGTGA. DNA of the CDR3: TGTGCCAGCAGCCTCCACCCCAGCGGGAGCGTGTACGAGCAGTACTTC. Translating it yields CASSLHPSGSVYEQYF. Full variable domain (missing parts from reference TRBV7-3 and TRBJ2-7): GAGVSQTPSNKVTEKGKYVELRCDPISGHTALYWYRQSLGQGPEFLIYFQGTGAADDSGLPNDRFFAVRPEGSVSTLKIQRTERGDSAVYLCASSLHPSGSVYEQYFGPGTRLTVT.

The rearrangement uses TRBV19 and TRBJ2-2; unclear D gene. With 6 bases removed from V and 1 base from J, the gap between germline ends came to 9 bases. Germline V gives CDR1 LNHDA, CDR2 SQIVND (reference sequence). The CDR3 has 14 amino acids. The DNA for the CDR3 is TGTGCCAGTAGCTATGCGGTGAACACCGGGGAGCTGTTTTTT. Its translation: CASSYAVNTGELFF.

V usage is TRBV7-3 and J usage is TRBJ1-5; tentative D call: TRBD1 (5 bases). This CDR3 spans 16 amino acids. Germline V gene data show CDR1 as SGHTA and CDR2 as FQGTGA. Trimming shortened V by 5 bases and J by 2 bases, and 16 bases separated the two germline ends. This CDR3 reads CASSPTGPPGNQPQHF. The CDR3 bases are TGTGCCAGCAGCCCAACAGGTCCCCCGGGCAATCAGCCCCAGCATTTT. The entire variable domain, with the rest obtained from reference TRBV7-3 and TRBJ1-5, is as follows: GAGVSQTPSNKVTEKGKYVELRCDPISGHTALYWYRQSLGQGPEFLIYFQGTGAADDSGLPNDRFFAVRPEGSVSTLKIQRTERGDSAVYLCASSPTGPPGNQPQHFGDGTRLSIL.

This sequence joins TRBV28 and TRBJ1-4, with 8 bases identical to TRBD1. V shed 4 bases, J shed 13 bases, and the junction held 14 bases outside the gene matches. Germline V lookup: CDR1 MDHEN, CDR2 SYDVKM. The CDR3 runs 15 residues. CDR3 region: CASSSPGRGQWGLFF. CDR3 coding DNA: TGTGCCAGCAGTTCTCCCGGCAGGGGGCAGTGGGGACTGTTTTTT.

V is TRBV19 and J is TRBJ2-7; the match to TRBD2 covers 9 bases. Germline V lookup: CDR1 LNHDA, CDR2 SQIVND (reference sequence). The ends lost 3 bases at V and 4 bases at J; junction bases unmatched: 1. This CDR3 spans 13 amino acids. In DNA, the CDR3 is TGTGCCAGTAGTATTCTAGCGGGGTACGAGCAGTACTTC. Amino acids: CASSILAGYEQYF.

The genes are TRBV11-2 and TRBJ2-7, with TRBD2 as a possible D gene (5 bases). Germline-derived CDR1 and CDR2 are SGHAT and FQNNGV. Trimming removed 5 bases from V and 2 bases from J, with 10 bases in between. The CDR3 consists of 13 residues. CDR3 sequence reads: CASSTRQAYEQYF. For the CDR3, the DNA is TGTGCCAGCAGCACTAGGCAGGCCTACGAGCAGTACTTC.

The chain's CDR3 is CANAHGGSSPLHF. CDR3 bases: TGCGCCAATGCCCATGGGGGCAGTTCACCCCTCCACTTT. V is TRBV5-1 and J is TRBJ1-6; perhaps TRBD1 as D (6 bases). From germline, CDR1 is SGHRS and CDR2 YFSETQ. V lost 9 bases and J lost 9, with 16 bases in between. This CDR3 comprises 13 residues.

The chain has TRBV9 and TRBJ1-2; D not certain. Germline CDR1 SGDLS, CDR2 YYNGEE. This CDR3 has 13 residues. V was pared by 3 bases and J by 4 bases, with 10 bases between. CDR3 DNA sequence: TGTGCCAGCAGCGCCGGGGAAGGCTATGGCTACACCTTC. Protein product: CASSAGEGYGYTF.

The chain carries TRBV27 and TRBJ1-5; D is perhaps TRBD1 (6 bases). Trimming stripped 5 bases from V and 1 base from J, with 12 bases between. Germline CDR1 reads MNHEY; CDR2 reads SMNVEV (reference sequence). The CDR3 sequence is 15 residues long. DNA for the CDR3: TGTGCCAGCAGTCAGACCACAGGGAGCAATCAGCCCCAGCATTTT. This gives the protein CASSQTTGSNQPQHF.

The chain combines TRBV7-2 with TRBJ2-1, with TRBD1 matching 7 bases. Looked up from germline, CDR1 is SGHTA and CDR2 is FQGNSA. The CDR3 is 17 residues long. V shed 5 bases and J 0 bases; nucleotides not matched to a gene: 10. The CDR3 DNA reads TGTGCCAGCAGCCAGAGGGACAGCCCGAGCTCCTACAATGAGCAGTTCTTC. This encodes CASSQRDSPSSYNEQFF.

This clone appeared a single time. This chain uses TRBV7-2 with TRBJ1-5, with TRBD1 matching 8 bases. J was trimmed by 5 bases and V by 5 bases; bases with no gene match: 17. This CDR3 contains 18 residues. The germline V gene has CDR1 SGHTA and CDR2 FQGNSA. The CDR3 spells CASSKLLGQGWGDQPQHF. The CDR3 DNA is TGTGCCAGCAGCAAGCTCCTTGGACAGGGTTGGGGGGATCAGCCCCAGCATTTT.

This chain links TRBV4-2 with TRBJ2-7, with TRBD2 as a possible D gene (6 bases). The V and J ends lost 2 bases and 4 bases respectively, with 24 bases between them. Per germline, CDR1 LGHNA and CDR2 YNFKEQ. The CDR3 extends over 18 amino acids. In nucleotides, the CDR3 is TGTGCCAGCAGCCAAAAAGGTCAGGGACTCCAATCTATTTACGAGCAGTACTTC. Its protein is CASSQKGQGLQSIYEQYF.

The rearrangement links TRBV5-8 to TRBJ1-3, with 9 positions matching TRBD1. Looked up from germline, CDR1 is SGHTS and CDR2 is YDEGEE. This CDR3 spans 17 amino acids. The ends lost 3 bases at V and 0 bases at J; junction bases unmatched: 7. The DNA of the CDR3 is TGTGCCAGCAGCTACAGGACAGGGGAACGCTCTGGAAACACCATATATTTT. This sequence encodes CASSYRTGERSGNTIYF.

The V call is TRBV7-2, the J call TRBJ2-5; D tentatively fits TRBD1 or TRBD2 (5 bases each). The CDR3 is 16 residues long. Trimming stripped 3 bases from V and 6 bases from J, with 20 bases between. Germline assignment: CDR1 SGHTA and CDR2 FQGNSA. The CDR3 here is CASSLERNGAGQTQYF. The CDR3 nucleotides read TGTGCCAGCAGCTTGGAGAGGAACGGGGCTGGTCAGACCCAGTACTTC.